The T cell receptor beta chain described here comes from a study of cytomegalovirus exposure and HLA in healthy donors. PCR used 60 Vbeta primers and 13 Jbeta primers. Sequenced by immunoSEQ multiplex PCR; TCRdb stores in-frame clones only, minus some. The sample includes 95,000 to 110,000 clones, 81% of them seen just once. CDR3 length equals 17 residues. V lost 3 bases and J 1 base, leaving 18 bases between the germline ends. Germline CDR1 and CDR2: MGHRA and YSYEKL. This sequence originates from a man younger than 40 in good health and CMV-seronegative. The specimen was PBMCs. This chain joins TRBV4-1 and TRBJ1-2; maybe TRBD1 (5 bases). CDR3 in DNA: TGCGCCAGCAGCCAGAGTGACTGGACACAAGTTAACTATGGCTACACCTTC. It yields the protein CASSQSDWTQVNYGYTF.